The 30 T cell receptor beta chains reported below all come from one sample, sequenced in a study of early T cells in non-severe SARS-CoV-2 infection. TCRdb reanalysed the 5' RACE reads using MiXCR and keeps one entry per CDR3 protein. The sample includes 85,000 to 100,000 distinct CDR3 sequences, approximately 16% seen only once; the top ten take roughly 1.3%. Sequenced input: whole blood. Receptor source: an adult who was a healthcare worker with PCR-confirmed SARS-CoV-2 infection or an uninfected control (not recorded which).

In this sample, this clonotype turned up many times. J is TRBJ2-1 and V is TRBV29-1; 8 bases match TRBD1. CDR3 length equals 12 residues. CDR1 is SQVTM and CDR2 is ANQGSEA in the germline V gene. The V segment lost 7 bases and the J segment 8 bases; nucleotides outside the gene matches: 7. CDR3 coding DNA: TGCAGCGCCGACAGGGGCTTCGATGAGCAGTTCTTC. It yields the protein CSADRGFDEQFF.

The V gene is TRBV27, the J gene TRBJ2-7; D gene ambiguous. The germline CDR1 and CDR2 sequences are MNHEY and SMNVEV (reference sequence). Trimming took 5 bases from V and 0 from J, leaving 5 bases between them. CDR3 size: 12 residues. This chain's CDR3 is CASSQSSYEQYF. CDR3 coding DNA: TGTGCCAGCAGTCAGAGCTCCTACGAGCAGTACTTC.

As for this clonotype: This sequence may be a read error, since a much larger clone differs from it by one base. The chain combines TRBV3-1 with TRBJ1-6; D not certain. The CDR3 extends over 14 amino acids. The germline gives CDR1 LGHDT, CDR2 YNNKEL (reference sequence). The CDR3 nucleotides read TGTGCCAGCAGCCAAGGGGTATATAATACACCCCTCCACTTT. Translated: CASSQGVYNTPLHF.

The genes are TRBV5-5 and TRBJ2-3; D is unclear. The V end lost 2 bases, the J end lost 3 bases, and 7 bases lay between the germline ends. This CDR3 comprises 13 residues. The germline CDR1 and CDR2 sequences are SGHKS and YYEKEE (reference sequence). The CDR3 DNA reads as TGTGCCAGCAGCTTTGGGCGGACAGATACGCAGTATTTT. Amino acids: CASSFGRTDTQYF.

The rearrangement joins TRBV7-2 to TRBJ1-4; 9 nucleotides match TRBD1. J lost 5 bases, V lost 5 bases, and 12 bases had no gene match. The CDR3 consists of 17 residues. Germline CDR1 and CDR2: SGHTA and FQGNSA. CDR3 DNA sequence: TGTGCCAGCAGCCCAGGGACAGGGAACGGGATCAATGAAAAACTGTTTTTT. It is translated as CASSPGTGNGINEKLFF.

This clonotype was observed at least ten times. The V gene is TRBV28, the J gene TRBJ2-1; tentative D call: TRBD2 (5 bases). Trimming stripped 6 bases from V and 0 bases from J, with 12 bases between. The CDR3 is 15 amino acids. Germline loops: CDR1 MDHEN, CDR2 SYDVKM. DNA for the CDR3: TGTGCCAGCAGCTTCCAGCGGAGCTCCTACAATGAGCAGTTCTTC. Protein product: CASSFQRSSYNEQFF.

In its sample, this clonotype was seen a few times. This chain links TRBV5-6 with TRBJ2-7, with D perhaps TRBD2 (6 bases). The germline gives CDR1 SGHDT, CDR2 YYEEEE. Trimming stripped 1 base from V and 4 bases from J, with 21 bases between. This CDR3 is built from 17 residues. DNA for the CDR3: TGTGCCAGCAGCTTGTACCCTAGTCCGGGACTCAGATACGAGCAGTACTTC. Protein product: CASSLYPSPGLRYEQYF.

This clonotype appeared once. The V gene is TRBV5-1, the J gene TRBJ2-7; D may be TRBD1 or TRBD2 (5 bases each). CDR1 and CDR2 from the germline V gene are SGHRS and YFSETQ. The V end was cut by 4 bases, the J end by 3 bases, with 14 bases between. The CDR3 loop spans 14 amino acids. CDR3 in amino acids: CASSPGAGNYEQYF. The CDR3 coding sequence is TGCGCCAGCAGCCCCGGGGCCGGGAACTACGAGCAGTACTTC. Filled out from reference TRBV5-1 and TRBJ2-7, the complete variable domain reads KAGVTQTPRYLIKTRGQQVTLSCSPISGHRSVSWYQQTPGQGLQFLFEYFSETQRNKGNFPGRFSGRQFSNSRSEMNVSTLELGDSALYLCASSPGAGNYEQYFGPGTRLTVT.

CDR3 sequence reads: CASSATGLGEAFF. The DNA for the CDR3 is TGTGCCAGCAGCGCAACTGGGCTGGGTGAAGCTTTCTTT. V is TRBV11-2 and J is TRBJ1-1; no firm D call. There are 13 residues in the CDR3. Germline assignment: CDR1 SGHAT and CDR2 FQNNGV. The ends were cut back, 5 bases at V and 7 bases at J, with 14 bases in the middle. Together with reference TRBV11-2 and TRBJ1-1, the CDR3 gives the full variable domain: EAGVAQSPRYKIIEKRQSVAFWCNPISGHATLYWYQQILGQGPKLLIQFQNNGVVDDSQLPKDRFSAERLKGVDSTLKIQPAKLEDSAVYLCASSATGLGEAFFGQGTRLTVV.

This chain links TRBV6-5 with TRBJ2-5; D is uncertain. The CDR3 is 15 residues long. Per the germline V gene, CDR1 is MNHEY and CDR2 is SVGAGI. V shed 0 bases and J shed 4 bases, with 12 bases lying between them. This CDR3 reads CASSYSTLSGETQYF. The CDR3 DNA sequence: TGTGCCAGCAGTTACTCGACACTGAGTGGAGAGACCCAGTACTTC.

A few counts support this clonotype. The rearrangement uses TRBV14 and TRBJ2-7; possible D gene TRBD2, 6 bases. Trimming left V 4 bases short and J 3 bases short, with 13 bases between. Germline CDR1 is SGHDN and CDR2 is FVKESK. This CDR3 is 14 amino acids long. The CDR3 nucleotides are TGTGCCAGCAGCCCCGGCGGGACTTACTACGAGCAGTACTTC. Residues: CASSPGGTYYEQYF. The full variable domain, completed using reference TRBV14 and TRBJ2-7, is EAGVTQFPSHSVIEKGQTVTLRCDPISGHDNLYWYRRVMGKEIKFLLHFVKESKQDESGMPNNRFLAERTGGTYSTLKVQPAELEDSGVYFCASSPGGTYYEQYFGPGTRLTVT.

This clonotype came up many times. The chain is built from TRBV7-2 and TRBJ2-5; 10 nucleotides line up with TRBD2. V shed 5 bases, J shed 4 bases, and the junction held 10 bases outside the gene matches. The CDR3 runs to 16 residues. In germline, CDR1 is SGHTA, CDR2 FQGNSA. CDR3 sequence (DNA): TGTGCCAGCAGCCGCGGACTAGCGGATATTCTAGAGACCCAGTACTTC. Protein product: CASSRGLADILETQYF. The full variable domain, its missing parts supplied by reference TRBV7-2 and TRBJ2-5, is GAGVSQSPSNKVTEKGKDVELRCDPISGHTALYWYRQSLGQGLEFLIYFQGNSAPDKSGLPSDRFSAERTGGSVSTLTIQRTQQEDSAVYLCASSRGLADILETQYFGPGTRLLVL.

V gene TRBV19 combines with J gene TRBJ2-1; D is possibly TRBD2 (5 bases). Germline-derived CDR1 and CDR2 are LNHDA and SQIVND (reference sequence). The CDR3 has 14 residues. V was cut by 2 bases and J by 9 bases, with 14 bases left in between. CDR3 sequence (DNA): TGTGCCAGTAGTATATTCCACGGGAAGGGTGAGCAGTTCTTC. It yields the protein CASSIFHGKGEQFF.

The table lists this clonotype with a few counts. This chain connects TRBV6-5 to TRBJ1-1; 9 bases are shared with TRBD1. V dropped 6 bases and J dropped 1; count of bases not matched to a gene: 3. This CDR3 has 14 amino acids. CDR1 MNHEY and CDR2 SVGAGI come from the germline V gene. CDR3 sequence: CASSRDRENTEAFF. In DNA form, the CDR3 reads TGTGCCAGCAGCCGGGACAGGGAGAACACTGAAGCTTTCTTT.

A few counts support this clonotype. CDR3 sequence reads: CASRRTAQGNTIYF. Written as DNA, the CDR3 is TGTGCCAGCAGAAGGACGGCACAGGGAAACACCATATATTTT. V gene TRBV7-2 combines with J gene TRBJ1-3; D is unclear. This CDR3 spans 14 amino acids. The V end was cut by 6 bases, the J end by 4 bases, with 13 bases between. Germline V gene sequence: CDR1 SGHTA, CDR2 FQGNSA.

This clonotype was seen at least ten times. The chain employs TRBV18 and TRBJ2-5, with 12 bases lining up with TRBD2. The V and J ends lost 3 bases and 2 bases, in that order; junction bases with no gene match: 7. The CDR3 sequence is 17 residues long. Germline V gene sequence: CDR1 KGHSH, CDR2 LQKENI. DNA for the CDR3: TGTGCCAGCTCACCTTTGACTAGCGGGAGAGGGCAAGAGACCCAGTACTTC. Residues: CASSPLTSGRGQETQYF.

This sequence joins TRBV4-1 and TRBJ1-6; D unresolved. The CDR3 extends over 14 amino acids. With 4 bases removed from V and 6 bases from J, the gap between germline ends came to 10 bases. CDR1 is MGHRA and CDR2 is YSYEKL in the germline V gene. The CDR3 sequence is CASSPDGSNSPLHF. For the CDR3, the DNA is TGCGCCAGCAGCCCGGACGGATCTAATTCACCCCTCCACTTT.

This clonotype turned up a few times. The V gene is TRBV28, the J gene TRBJ1-1; no reliable D call. The V and J ends lost 8 bases and 1 base respectively, with 11 bases between them. In germline, CDR1 is MDHEN, CDR2 SYDVKM. The CDR3 totals 13 residues. The CDR3 region is CASGSWGNTEAFF. The CDR3 DNA is TGTGCCAGCGGGAGTTGGGGGAACACTGAAGCTTTCTTT.

This clonotype was detected a few times. The chain carries TRBV20-1 and TRBJ2-2; TRBD2 aligns across 13 bases. This CDR3 region has 16 residues. Per germline, CDR1 DFQATT and CDR2 SNEGSKA (reference sequence). Trimming at V came to 6 bases and at J to 6 bases, leaving 10 bases not matched to a gene. In DNA, the CDR3 is TGCAGTGCCCCCTCCCCTGGACTAGCGGGGGCCGGGGAGCTGTTTTTT. It yields the protein CSAPSPGLAGAGELFF.

By frequency in the sample, this clonotype is medium-sized (0.01 to 0.1%). This sequence joins TRBV6-1 and TRBJ2-5; 10 positions agree with TRBD2. The CDR3 sequence is 13 residues long. Looked up from germline, CDR1 is MNHNS and CDR2 is SASEGT. With 4 bases clipped from V and 5 bases from J, the junction kept 1 base outside the gene matches. CDR3 loop: CASSVSGRETQYF. In nucleotides, the CDR3 is TGTGCCAGCAGTGTTAGCGGGAGGGAGACCCAGTACTTC.

This clonotype was recorded many times. The CDR3 loop reads CASSASTDTQYF. The CDR3 DNA reads as TGTGCCAGCAGCGCCAGCACAGATACGCAGTATTTT. The rearrangement joins TRBV7-8 to TRBJ2-3; D call uncertain. The length of the CDR3 is 12 residues. Trimming pared 5 bases from V and 0 bases from J, leaving 3 bases between. Germline-derived CDR1 and CDR2 are SGHVS and FQNEAQ.

The chain has TRBV4-1 and TRBJ2-5, with D uncertain. This CDR3 comprises 15 residues. The germline V gene encodes CDR1 MGHRA and CDR2 YSYEKL. Trimming took 0 bases from V and 5 from J, leaving 13 bases between them. The CDR3 DNA is TGCGCCAGCAGCCAAGATTTCGGCAGTTTGGAGACCCAGTACTTC. Translated: CASSQDFGSLETQYF.

This clonotype was observed many times. This rearrangement joins TRBV29-1 to TRBJ1-1; TRBD1 might be the D (6 bases). The CDR3 sequence is 14 residues long. Trimming removed 7 bases from V and 0 bases from J, with 15 bases in between. Germline CDR1 and CDR2: SQVTM and ANQGSEA. The CDR3 is CSAEGGRMNTEAFF. CDR3 sequence (DNA): TGCAGCGCCGAGGGGGGTCGGATGAACACTGAAGCTTTCTTT.

This clonotype has a handful of counts. CDR3 sequence: CASSRRGGAATRQETQYF. In DNA, the CDR3 is TGTGCCAGTAGTAGACGTGGGGGGGCGGCGACCCGACAAGAGACCCAGTACTTC. The chain uses TRBV19 and TRBJ2-5, with D maybe TRBD2 (7 bases). The CDR3 is made up of 18 amino acids. Germline assignment: CDR1 LNHDA and CDR2 SQIVND (reference sequence). Trimming took 4 bases from V and 2 from J, leaving 23 bases between them.

The V gene is TRBV4-2, the J gene TRBJ1-4, with unresolved D. Germline loops: CDR1 LGHNA, CDR2 YNFKEQ. This CDR3 is 18 amino acids long. V was clipped by 7 bases and J by 0 bases, with 21 bases between them. CDR3 nucleotides: TGTGCCAGCACTCGGGAGGATCTGCGGGGAGCAACTAATGAAAAACTGTTTTTT. Residues: CASTREDLRGATNEKLFF.

This clonotype has just a few counts. The chain uses TRBV20-1 and TRBJ1-4; 7 bases are shared with TRBD1. J lost 8 bases, V lost 3 bases, and 6 bases had no gene match. This CDR3 is built from 13 residues. CDR1 and CDR2 from the germline V gene are DFQATT and SNEGSKA (reference sequence). The CDR3: CSARPGGQEKLFF. The DNA of the CDR3 is TGCAGTGCTAGGCCAGGGGGGCAAGAAAAACTGTTTTTT.

This clonotype has just a few counts. The J gene is TRBJ2-3, the V gene TRBV20-1, with a weak D call TRBD2 (5 bases). Germline CDR1 reads DFQATT; CDR2 reads SNEGSKA (reference sequence). The CDR3 consists of 15 residues. The V end lost 5 bases, the J end lost 3 bases, and 18 bases lay between the germline ends. CDR3 in amino acids: CSAELPGRTTDTQYF. The CDR3, as DNA: TGCAGTGCTGAGTTACCGGGAAGGACTACAGATACGCAGTATTTT.

V and J are TRBV7-2 and TRBJ2-2, with D perhaps assigned TRBD1 or TRBD2 (6 bases each). There are 16 residues in the CDR3. CDR1 is SGHTA, CDR2 FQGNSA, per germline. Trimming pared 3 bases from V and 2 bases from J, leaving 13 bases between. CDR3 coding DNA: TGTGCCAGCAGCTTGGGGGGCGCCGGAAACACCGGGGAGCTGTTTTTT. Its protein product is CASSLGGAGNTGELFF.

This clonotype was observed a handful of times. The genes are TRBV5-1 and TRBJ1-1, with a weak D call TRBD1 (5 bases). This CDR3 region has 14 residues. Germline V gene sequence: CDR1 SGHRS, CDR2 YFSETQ. V lost 0 bases to trimming and J lost 3 bases, with 9 bases between them. CDR3 region: CASSLDGGDTEAFF. The CDR3 coding sequence is TGCGCCAGCAGCTTGGACGGGGGAGACACTGAAGCTTTCTTT.

The chain links TRBV6-5 to TRBJ2-1; D assignment may be TRBD1 or TRBD2 (6 bases each). The CDR3 loop spans 12 amino acids. Germline V gene lookup returns CDR1 MNHEY and CDR2 SVGAGI. Deletions cut 6 bases from V and 9 bases from J, with 12 bases between. CDR3 sequence: CASRKQGGEQFF. In DNA form, the CDR3 reads TGTGCCAGCAGGAAACAGGGAGGTGAGCAGTTCTTC.